These 18 T cell receptor beta chains were sequenced from one sample in a study of human T cells and chemical hapten exposure. TCRdb reprocessed the RACE reads with MiXCR, giving one entry per CDR3 protein. This sample has roughly 130,000 distinct CDR3 sequences; approximately 8.3% occur once, and the top ten carry around 1.9%. As for time point: healthy volunteer bleed at 2 weeks. Whole blood, unfractionated, served as the material for total RNA extraction. The source material was whole blood. All receptors derive from a male donor in good health. Some clones in this sample may be carry-over from other donors' samples.

In its sample, this clonotype was seen many times. This chain links TRBV3-1 with TRBJ2-7; 10 bases fit TRBD1. With 3 bases clipped from V and 2 bases from J, the junction kept 1 base outside the gene matches. Per the germline V gene, CDR1 is LGHDT and CDR2 is YNNKEL (reference sequence). The CDR3 is made up of 14 amino acids. The CDR3 protein is CASSHGQGAYEQYF. CDR3 bases: TGTGCCAGCAGCCATGGACAGGGGGCCTACGAGCAGTACTTC.

This clonotype has a count of ten or more. This chain uses TRBV5-1 with TRBJ1-6; TRBD1 aligns across 7 bases. The CDR3 contains 15 residues. V was clipped by 4 bases and J by 7 bases; unmatched bases: 8. The germline CDR1 and CDR2 sequences are SGHRS and YFSETQ. For the CDR3, the DNA is TGCGCCAGCAGCCTCGGGACAGCCGGCAATTCACCCCTCCACTTT. This sequence encodes CASSLGTAGNSPLHF.

This clonotype was counted between two and nine times. The chain has TRBV12-3 or TRBV12-4 and TRBJ2-5, with D tentatively TRBD1 (5 bases). The ends were cut back, 6 bases at V and 2 bases at J, with 10 bases in the middle. The CDR3 runs 13 residues. CDR3 bases: TGTGCCAGCAGGGACACCTATCAAGAGACCCAGTACTTC. Translation: CASRDTYQETQYF.

In its sample, this clonotype was seen many times. This sequence joins TRBV27 and TRBJ1-4; 8 bases line up with TRBD1. CDR1 and CDR2 (germline): MNHEY, SMNVEV (reference sequence). V shed 5 bases, J shed 7 bases, and the junction held 18 bases outside the gene matches. This CDR3 region has 18 residues. The CDR3 sequence is CASSPRTGLGVGGEKLFF. CDR3 nucleotide sequence: TGTGCCAGCAGTCCACGGACAGGGTTGGGGGTTGGAGGTGAAAAACTGTTTTTT.

The chain employs TRBV6-2 or TRBV6-3 and TRBJ1-4, with 7 positions matching TRBD1. The CDR3 loop spans 16 amino acids. Germline values: CDR1 MNHEY, CDR2 SVGEGT. V shed 4 bases and J 0 bases; nucleotides not matched to a gene: 5. CDR3 protein: CASSSTGTATNEKLFF. The CDR3 DNA follows: TGTGCCAGCAGTTCCACCGGGACAGCAACTAATGAAAAACTGTTTTTT.

Only a few counts were recorded for this clonotype. The chain is built from TRBV29-1 and TRBJ2-1; TRBD2 agrees at 9 bases. CDR1 is SQVTM, CDR2 ANQGSEA, per germline. Losses at the gene ends were 4 bases for V and 8 bases for J; bases not matched to a gene: 21. CDR3 length equals 18 residues. CDR3 protein: CSVVSPLVLSGRVDEQFF. Written as DNA, the CDR3 is TGCAGCGTTGTATCCCCTCTAGTCCTTAGCGGGAGAGTCGATGAGCAGTTCTTC.

This clonotype showed up many times. The chain uses TRBV12-3 or TRBV12-4 and TRBJ2-2; 8 bases map to TRBD2. V was clipped by 3 bases and J by 4 bases; unmatched bases: 7. The CDR3 runs to 16 residues. CDR3 residues: CASSFRGGRGTGELFF. For the CDR3, the DNA is TGTGCCAGCAGTTTCCGGGGGGGCCGCGGCACCGGGGAGCTGTTTTTT.

This clonotype was seen more than once but under ten times. The genes are TRBV9 and TRBJ2-1; D may be TRBD1 or TRBD2 (5 bases each). The V end lost 0 bases, the J end lost 3 bases, and 13 bases lay between the germline ends. Germline-derived CDR1 and CDR2 are SGDLS and YYNGEE. This CDR3 spans 16 amino acids. CDR3 in amino acids: CASSVGDRLSYNEQFF. CDR3 nucleotide sequence: TGTGCCAGCAGCGTAGGTGACAGACTAAGCTACAATGAGCAGTTCTTC.

This clonotype was seen many times. The V gene is TRBV12-3 or TRBV12-4, the J gene TRBJ2-7; weak D call: TRBD2 (6 bases). The CDR3 is 14 residues long. Trimming took 6 bases from V and 6 from J, leaving 18 bases between them. The CDR3 DNA is TGTGCCAGCAGCCCCATCTCGGGAGTTCTCGAGCAGTACTTC. Its protein product is CASSPISGVLEQYF.

This clonotype has only a few counts. V and J are TRBV5-5 and TRBJ1-3, with D hard to call. The CDR3 runs to 15 residues. The ends were cut back, 3 bases at V and 1 base at J, with 11 bases in the middle. Germline V gene data show CDR1 as SGHKS and CDR2 as YYEKEE (reference sequence). The CDR3 sequence is CASSSVLGSGNTIYF. The CDR3 DNA sequence: TGTGCCAGCAGCTCCGTACTGGGGTCTGGAAACACCATATATTTT.

This clonotype was seen ten or more times. V is TRBV20-1 and J is TRBJ2-7; perhaps TRBD2 as D (6 bases). Germline V lookup: CDR1 DFQATT, CDR2 SNEGSKA (reference sequence). With 6 bases removed from V and 0 bases from J, the gap between germline ends came to 15 bases. The CDR3 runs to 14 residues. CDR3 amino acids: CSAKGTGSSYEQYF. DNA of the CDR3: TGCAGTGCAAAAGGGACTGGCAGCTCCTACGAGCAGTACTTC.

This clonotype was seen more than once but under ten times. The chain carries TRBV12-3 or TRBV12-4 and TRBJ2-5; D is undetermined. The CDR3 has 13 residues. Trimming took 1 base from V and 4 from J, leaving 7 bases between them. The CDR3 is CASSLGSRETQYF. The CDR3 DNA is TGTGCCAGCAGTTTAGGTAGCAGAGAGACCCAGTACTTC.

The chain uses TRBV5-5 and TRBJ1-1; 8 bases map to TRBD1. Losses at the gene ends were 1 base for V and 11 bases for J; bases not matched to a gene: 13. The CDR3 length is 15 residues. Germline lookup yields CDR1 SGHKS and CDR2 YYEKEE (reference sequence). CDR3 DNA sequence: TGTGCCAGCAGCTTGTCGGCAGGGGGCGCGATGCCTGCTTTCTTT. This sequence encodes CASSLSAGGAMPAFF.

This clonotype turned up a few times. The rearrangement uses TRBV27 and TRBJ2-7, with TRBD2 matching 10 bases. The CDR3 has 16 residues. CDR1 and CDR2 from the germline V gene are MNHEY and SMNVEV (reference sequence). The junction had 9 bases not matched to a gene; V was cut back by 5 bases and J by 2 bases. In nucleotides, the CDR3 is TGTGCCAGCAGTCCCTTCGCTAGCGGGAGAACCTACGAGCAGTACTTC. Amino acid sequence: CASSPFASGRTYEQYF.

This clonotype showed up just a few times. The V and J genes are TRBV7-8 and TRBJ1-1; 7 nucleotides align to TRBD1. Germline trimming cut 5 bases from V and 7 bases from J; bases unmatched to any gene: 19. The CDR3 has 17 amino acids. Per germline, CDR1 SGHVS and CDR2 FQNEAQ. The CDR3 region is CASSPTGTVRFAGEAFF. Written as DNA, the CDR3 is TGTGCCAGCAGCCCGACCGGGACAGTCCGTTTCGCCGGTGAAGCTTTCTTT.

The rearrangement links TRBV18 to TRBJ2-1, with D maybe TRBD2 (6 bases). The germline V and J ends were trimmed by 4 bases and 6 bases, with 22 bases remaining between them. The length of the CDR3 is 17 residues. Germline V gives CDR1 KGHSH, CDR2 LQKENI. As DNA, the CDR3 is TGTGCCAGCTCACTCTTTCCCGTGGGGGGAGGATCCAATGAGCAGTTCTTC. This encodes CASSLFPVGGGSNEQFF. Combining the CDR3 with reference TRBV18 and TRBJ2-1 gives the whole variable domain NAGVMQNPRHLVRRRGQEARLRCSPMKGHSHVYWYRQLPEEGLKFMVYLQKENIIDESGMPKERFSAEFPKEGPSILRIQQVVRGDSAAYFCASSLFPVGGGSNEQFFGPGTRLTVL.

The rearrangement joins TRBV7-2 to TRBJ1-5; no firm D call. Germline-derived CDR1 and CDR2 are SGHTA and FQGNSA. The CDR3 has 16 amino acids. Between the trimmed V and J ends, which lost 2 bases and 2 bases, there was a span of 13 bases. CDR3 sequence reads: CASSLRGGGGNQPQHF. Here the CDR3 DNA reads TGTGCCAGCAGCTTACGAGGCGGCGGGGGCAATCAGCCCCAGCATTTT.

This clonotype was found a few times. The V gene is TRBV4-1, the J gene TRBJ2-7; 7 bases fit TRBD2. The CDR3 has 15 residues. The trim removed 1 base at V and 0 bases at J, leaving 3 bases unmatched. Looked up from germline, CDR1 is MGHRA and CDR2 is YSYEKL. The DNA for the CDR3 is TGCGCCAGCAGCCAAGCTCTAGCGGACTCCTACGAGCAGTACTTC. Residues: CASSQALADSYEQYF.